What follows describes a single T cell receptor beta chain. Its antigen is as yet unknown. These data belong to a study of chemoradiotherapy in HPV16-positive cancers. Overall study findings and caveats: Candidate HPV-specific clones and E7-related TCR motifs grew in tumor during treatment.

Libraries were prepared by immunoSEQ multiplex PCR; TCRdb keeps only in-frame clonotypes and omits some of them. Of 9,500 to 15,000 clones in the sample, around 81% were seen once. V dropped 2 bases and J dropped 2 bases, with 10 bases sitting between them. The germline V gene encodes CDR1 MDHEN and CDR2 SYDVKM. The CDR3 extends over 15 amino acids. Samples were taken several times over chemoradiotherapy. This material was obtained from a patient who underwent chemoradiotherapy. This receptor was taken from a human donor with HPV-associated anogenital cancer. This chain connects TRBV28 to TRBJ1-5, with D perhaps TRBD1 (5 bases). CDR3 in amino acids: CASSLPGYGNQPQHF. CDR3 sequence (DNA): TGTGCCAGCAGTTTACCAGGGTACGGCAATCAGCCCCAGCATTTT.